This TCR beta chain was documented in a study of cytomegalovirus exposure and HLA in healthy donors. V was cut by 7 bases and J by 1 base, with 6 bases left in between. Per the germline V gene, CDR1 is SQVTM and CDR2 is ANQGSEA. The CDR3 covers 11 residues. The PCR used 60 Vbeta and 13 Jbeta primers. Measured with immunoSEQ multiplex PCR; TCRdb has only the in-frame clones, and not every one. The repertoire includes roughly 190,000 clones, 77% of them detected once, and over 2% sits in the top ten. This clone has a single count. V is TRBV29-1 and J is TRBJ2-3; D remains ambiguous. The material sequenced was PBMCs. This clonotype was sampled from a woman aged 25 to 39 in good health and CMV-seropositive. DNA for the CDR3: TGCAGCGCCCTCCGCACAGATACGCAGTATTTT. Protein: CSALRTDTQYF.